A single sample gave rise to the 19 T cell receptor beta chains below, sequenced in a study of early T cells in non-severe SARS-CoV-2 infection. TCRdb re-called the 5' RACE reads through MiXCR, storing one row per CDR3 protein. The sample shows about 64,000 distinct CDR3 sequences, 18% of them seen only once. The sequencing here drew on whole blood, taken at baseline. Source of these receptors: an adult who was a healthcare worker with PCR-confirmed SARS-CoV-2 infection or an uninfected control (not recorded which).

This clonotype was detected many times. The rearrangement joins TRBV12-3 or TRBV12-4 to TRBJ2-3; D is unresolved. The CDR3 covers 13 residues. V gave up 2 bases and J gave up 2 bases, with 5 bases separating them. The CDR3 nucleotides are TGTGCCAGCAGTTTACACACCACAGATACGCAGTATTTT. This sequence encodes CASSLHTTDTQYF.

This clonotype was seen a few times. The rearrangement joins TRBV7-2 to TRBJ1-1; 9 bases map to TRBD1. There are 14 residues in the CDR3. The junction had 4 bases not matched to a gene; V was cut back by 5 bases and J by 3 bases. In germline, CDR1 is SGHTA, CDR2 FQGNSA. The CDR3 protein is CASSLGTGYTEAFF. CDR3 sequence (DNA): TGTGCCAGCAGCCTCGGGACAGGGTACACTGAAGCTTTCTTT.

The rearrangement joins TRBV5-4 to TRBJ1-6, with 9 bases lining up with TRBD1. Losses at the gene ends were 4 bases for V and 4 bases for J; bases not matched to a gene: 6. Germline CDR1 SGHNT, CDR2 YYREEE (reference sequence). This CDR3 contains 16 residues. Here the CDR3 reads CASSSMDRGYNSPLHF. The DNA for the CDR3 is TGTGCCAGCAGCAGCATGGACAGGGGATATAATTCACCCCTCCACTTT.

This clonotype has just a few counts. The CDR3 coding sequence is TGTGCCAGCAGAACCGTATGGGGCAGCGACTATGGCTACACCTTC. This sequence encodes CASRTVWGSDYGYTF. J is TRBJ1-2 and V is TRBV12-3 or TRBV12-4; possibly TRBD1 for D (5 bases). The CDR3 is 15 residues long. V shed 6 bases and J shed 3 bases, with 17 bases lying between them.

Ten or more counts support this clonotype. The chain combines TRBV6-1 with TRBJ1-5; D call uncertain. The CDR3 loop spans 12 amino acids. The germline V and J ends were trimmed by 2 bases and 7 bases, with 6 bases remaining between them. CDR1 is MNHNS and CDR2 is SASEGT in the germline V gene. The chain's CDR3 is CASSELKQPQHF. In DNA, the CDR3 is TGTGCCAGCAGTGAACTAAAACAGCCCCAGCATTTT.

The rearrangement links TRBV4-2 to TRBJ2-3, with D uncertain. V lost 0 bases and J lost 1, with 8 bases in between. The CDR3 is 15 residues long. CDR1 and CDR2 (germline): LGHNA, YNFKEQ. Here the CDR3 reads CASSQDGLRTDTQYF. The CDR3 DNA sequence: TGTGCCAGCAGCCAAGATGGATTGCGCACAGATACGCAGTATTTT.

The gene calls are TRBV10-3 and TRBJ1-2; D is unresolved. The V and J ends lost 4 bases and 6 bases respectively, with 9 bases between them. This CDR3 has 12 amino acids. The V gene's germline CDR1 is ENHRY and CDR2 SYGVKD. The CDR3 bases are TGTGCCATCAGTGCCTTCAGCGATGGCTACACCTTC. This encodes CAISAFSDGYTF.

The gene calls are TRBV6-6 and TRBJ2-3, with 8 bases matching TRBD1. The CDR3 extends over 15 amino acids. Looked up from germline, CDR1 is MNHNY and CDR2 is SVGAGI (reference sequence). The V segment lost 3 bases and the J segment 0 bases; nucleotides outside the gene matches: 2. The CDR3 is CASSYQGASTDTQYF. CDR3 nucleotides: TGTGCCAGCAGTTATCAGGGGGCTAGCACAGATACGCAGTATTTT.

Note on this clonotype: One junction end does not reproduce the germline sequence, and a read error may be involved. The gene calls are TRBV7-2 and TRBJ2-2; 7 bases agree with TRBD2. Germline V CDR1 and CDR2: SGHTA, FQGNSA. The CDR3 contains 14 residues. CDR3 sequence reads: CASSLASGGGYGIF. The CDR3 nucleotides read TGTGCCAGCAGCTTGGCTAGCGGAGGAGGGTACGGAATTTTT.

V is TRBV7-9 and J is TRBJ2-3, with TRBD1 identical over 8 bases. Germline CDR1 reads SEHNR; CDR2 reads FQNEAQ (reference sequence). V dropped 5 bases and J dropped 1; count of bases not matched to a gene: 2. The CDR3 totals 14 residues. Here the CDR3 reads CASSRTGRTDTQYF. CDR3 nucleotide sequence: TGTGCCAGCAGCCGGACAGGGCGCACAGATACGCAGTATTTT.

The sample holds one count of this clonotype. This chain joins TRBV6-5 and TRBJ2-2; D remains unclear. From germline, CDR1 is MNHEY and CDR2 SVGAGI. V gave up 2 bases and J gave up 5 bases, with 6 bases separating them. The length of the CDR3 is 13 residues. CDR3 loop: CASSYSITGELFF. The CDR3 DNA sequence: TGTGCCAGCAGTTACAGCATAACCGGGGAGCTGTTTTTT.

This clonotype was seen a few times. CDR3 region: CSVQPGRGTYEQYF. CDR3 DNA sequence: TGCAGTGTTCAGCCAGGGAGGGGGACCTACGAGCAGTACTTC. The chain carries TRBV20-1 and TRBJ2-7; TRBD2 is a possible D gene (7 bases). The CDR3 runs 14 residues. The germline V gene encodes CDR1 DFQATT and CDR2 SNEGSKA (reference sequence). V was cut by 7 bases and J by 2 bases, with 18 bases left in between.

This clonotype was observed many times. The rearrangement joins TRBV7-2 to TRBJ2-5; no clear D gene. Trimming took off 2 bases at V and 2 bases at J, with 9 bases between the two ends. The CDR3 is 14 residues long. Germline CDR1 reads SGHTA; CDR2 reads FQGNSA. This CDR3 reads CASSLHPEQETQYF. CDR3 nucleotides: TGTGCCAGCAGCTTACATCCAGAGCAAGAGACCCAGTACTTC.

The chain recombines TRBV11-2 with TRBJ2-7; no firm D call. Per the germline V gene, CDR1 is SGHAT and CDR2 is FQNNGV. With 5 bases removed from V and 0 bases from J, the gap between germline ends came to 17 bases. The CDR3 contains 16 residues. The CDR3 bases are TGTGCCAGCAGCCCCTCCGTTCTGGGCGGCTCCTACGAGCAGTACTTC. Translating gives CASSPSVLGGSYEQYF.

V and J are TRBV6-5 and TRBJ2-3, with 7 bases identical to TRBD2. The V gene's germline CDR1 is MNHEY and CDR2 SVGAGI. J lost 0 bases, V lost 6 bases, and 6 bases had no gene match. The CDR3 is 15 amino acids. Here the CDR3 DNA reads TGTGCCAGCAGCAAACTAGCGATTAGCACAGATACGCAGTATTTT. As protein: CASSKLAISTDTQYF.

This clonotype was observed at least ten times. The rearrangement links TRBV30 to TRBJ2-7; maybe TRBD2 (5 bases). V dropped 0 bases and J dropped 11 bases, with 20 bases sitting between them. Looked up from germline, CDR1 is GTSNPN and CDR2 is SVGIG (reference sequence). This CDR3 has 14 amino acids. CDR3 sequence: CAWSVASFEGAEYF. The CDR3 DNA follows: TGTGCCTGGAGTGTCGCGTCCTTTGAGGGCGCGGAGTACTTC.

In this sample, this clonotype turned up a few times. CDR3 bases: TGTGCCAGCAGCCCGTTACAGCTCCTTAGAACTCAAGAGACCCAGTACTTC. Translation gives CASSPLQLLRTQETQYF. The chain couples TRBV7-8 to TRBJ2-5; D is ambiguous. The V and J ends lost 5 bases and 2 bases respectively, with 21 bases between them. CDR1 SGHVS and CDR2 FQNEAQ come from the germline V gene. There are 17 residues in the CDR3.

This clonotype was seen a few times. The genes are TRBV7-2 and TRBJ2-3; D may be TRBD2 (6 bases). The V and J ends lost 3 bases and 2 bases respectively, with 9 bases between them. Germline V gives CDR1 SGHTA, CDR2 FQGNSA. This CDR3 contains 14 residues. Here the CDR3 reads CASSFGRDTDTQYF. The CDR3 coding sequence is TGTGCCAGCAGCTTCGGGCGGGACACAGATACGCAGTATTTT.

The chain is built from TRBV10-1 and TRBJ2-5, with 8 bases that match TRBD1. The germline V gene has CDR1 WNHNN and CDR2 SYGVQD (reference sequence). The V and J ends lost 0 bases and 5 bases, in that order; junction bases with no gene match: 5. The CDR3 is 15 residues long. The CDR3 region is CASSESQGATETQYF. The CDR3 nucleotides read TGCGCCAGCAGTGAGTCCCAGGGGGCGACGGAGACCCAGTACTTC.